This is a list of T cell receptor beta chains from one sample in a study of early stage breast cancer tumors. Only in-frame clones appear in the TCRdb table, and some are missing; sequencing was by immunoSEQ multiplex PCR. Of roughly 57,000 clones detected, 75% to 95% appear once; the ten largest clones hold about 5%. The sample taken for sequencing was blood. The receptor set was obtained from a person between 65 and 79 years old with breast cancer. The CDR3 runs from the conserved cysteine through the conserved F or W. Each record gives: V gene, J gene, clone size, D gene, CDR3 protein, CDR3 DNA. The D gene is left open where the match is weak. Clone size is shown for a subset of rows, as once, few, many or a class of expanded clone.

v_gene: TRBV12-1
j_gene: TRBJ1-6
abundance: once
d_gene: NA
CDR3aa: CASFTSRGLSSPLHF
CDR3nt: TGTGCCAGCTTTACCTCGCGGGGGCTCAGTTCACCCCTCCACTTT

v_gene: TRBV7-9
j_gene: TRBJ1-1
abundance: NA
d_gene: NA
CDR3aa: CASSLDNYGGVTEAFF
CDR3nt: TGTGCCAGCAGCTTGGACAACTATGGGGGCGTCACTGAAGCTTTCTTT

v_gene: TRBV29-1
j_gene: TRBJ1-4
abundance: NA
d_gene: TRBD1
CDR3aa: CSVRQGGDEKLFF
CDR3nt: TGCAGCGTAAGACAGGGCGGGGATGAAAAACTGTTTTTT

v_gene: TRBV11-2
j_gene: TRBJ1-3
abundance: NA
d_gene: NA
CDR3aa: CASSLIQGLSGNTIYF
CDR3nt: TGTGCCAGCAGCTTAATTCAGGGTCTGAGTGGAAACACCATATATTTT

v_gene: TRBV27
j_gene: TRBJ2-1
abundance: NA
d_gene: NA
CDR3aa: CASSFLATGGGNNEQFF
CDR3nt: TGTGCCAGCAGTTTCCTGGCTACGGGGGGCGGTAACAATGAGCAGTTCTTC

v_gene: TRBV7-7
j_gene: TRBJ2-5
abundance: NA
d_gene: NA
CDR3aa: CASSRGRAQETQYF
CDR3nt: TGTGCCAGCAGCCGAGGCAGGGCCCAAGAGACCCAGTACTTC

v_gene: TRBV5-1
j_gene: TRBJ2-2
abundance: NA
d_gene: NA
CDR3aa: CASSLRQGNTGELFF
CDR3nt: TGCGCCAGCAGCTTACGCCAGGGAAACACCGGGGAGCTGTTTTTT

v_gene: TRBV20-1
j_gene: TRBJ1-1
abundance: NA
d_gene: NA
CDR3aa: CGIDRTEAFF
CDR3nt: TGCGGAATCGACAGGACTGAAGCTTTCTTT

v_gene: TRBV5-4
j_gene: TRBJ1-4
abundance: once
d_gene: NA
CDR3aa: CASSPDSATNEKLFF
CDR3nt: TGTGCCAGCAGCCCGGACAGTGCAACTAATGAAAAACTGTTTTTT

v_gene: TRBV9
j_gene: TRBJ2-2
abundance: NA
d_gene: TRBD1
CDR3aa: CASSVGITGGRLGELFF
CDR3nt: TGTGCCAGCAGCGTGGGAATAACAGGGGGTCGTCTCGGGGAGCTGTTTTTT

v_gene: TRBV7-2
j_gene: TRBJ2-5
abundance: NA
d_gene: TRBD1
CDR3aa: CASKKTGGSQETQYF
CDR3nt: TGTGCCAGCAAGAAGACAGGGGGCTCTCAAGAGACCCAGTACTTC

v_gene: TRBV5-4
j_gene: TRBJ1-2
abundance: NA
d_gene: TRBD1
CDR3aa: CASSRDREANGYTF
CDR3nt: TGTGCCAGCAGTCGGGACAGGGAGGCTAATGGCTACACCTTC

v_gene: TRBV5-1
j_gene: TRBJ2-7
abundance: once
d_gene: TRBD2
CDR3aa: CASSWRVASGDSLQYF
CDR3nt: TGCGCCAGCAGCTGGCGTGTGGCTAGCGGGGATTCATTGCAGTACTTC

v_gene: TRBV29-1
j_gene: TRBJ1-2
abundance: NA
d_gene: NA
CDR3aa: CSVGGQYYGYTF
CDR3nt: TGCAGCGTTGGTGGCCAGTACTATGGCTACACCTTC

v_gene: TRBV5-6
j_gene: TRBJ1-1
abundance: NA
d_gene: TRBD1
CDR3aa: CASSPGTGWAGGAFF
CDR3nt: TGTGCCAGCAGCCCCGGGACAGGTTGGGCCGGAGGAGCTTTCTTT

v_gene: TRBV15
j_gene: TRBJ2-1
abundance: NA
d_gene: TRBD2
CDR3aa: CATSLRASGSLYNEQFF
CDR3nt: TGTGCCACCAGCCTGAGGGCTAGCGGGAGTCTCTACAATGAGCAGTTCTTC

v_gene: TRBV5-5
j_gene: TRBJ2-2
abundance: NA
d_gene: NA
CDR3aa: CASSLAFVLNTGELFF
CDR3nt: TGTGCCAGCAGCTTGGCTTTCGTCTTAAACACCGGGGAGCTGTTTTTT

v_gene: TRBV29-1
j_gene: TRBJ2-7
abundance: NA
d_gene: TRBD1
CDR3aa: CSGRDRVTYEQYF
CDR3nt: TGCAGCGGCCGGGACAGGGTAACCTACGAGCAGTACTTC

v_gene: TRBV5-4
j_gene: TRBJ1-6
abundance: NA
d_gene: NA
CDR3aa: CASSLQQDNSPLHF
CDR3nt: TGTGCCAGCAGCTTGCAACAGGATAATTCACCCCTCCACTTT

v_gene: TRBV7-9
j_gene: TRBJ2-7
abundance: NA
d_gene: TRBD1
CDR3aa: CASSFNRDSSYEQYF
CDR3nt: TGTGCCAGCAGTTTCAACCGGGACAGCTCCTACGAGCAGTACTTC

v_gene: TRBV7-2
j_gene: TRBJ2-1
abundance: NA
d_gene: TRBD2
CDR3aa: CASSLASGINEQFF
CDR3nt: TGTGCCAGCAGCTTAGCTAGCGGGATTAATGAGCAGTTCTTC

v_gene: TRBV11-2
j_gene: TRBJ2-5
abundance: NA
d_gene: TRBD2
CDR3aa: CASSPSGGGETQYF
CDR3nt: TGTGCCAGCAGCCCCTCGGGCGGGGGTGAGACCCAGTACTTC

v_gene: TRBV9
j_gene: TRBJ2-5
abundance: NA
d_gene: NA
CDR3aa: CASSATSGAKTQYF
CDR3nt: TGTGCCAGCAGCGCGACTAGTGGGGCAAAGACCCAGTACTTC

v_gene: TRBV4-1
j_gene: TRBJ1-5
abundance: NA
d_gene: NA
CDR3aa: CASSQMAGSNQPQHF
CDR3nt: TGCGCCAGCAGCCAGATGGCCGGGAGCAATCAGCCCCAGCATTTT

v_gene: TRBV5-1
j_gene: TRBJ1-3
abundance: NA
d_gene: NA
CDR3aa: CASSSRQASSGNTIYF
CDR3nt: TGCGCCAGCAGCTCCCGACAGGCGAGCTCTGGAAACACCATATATTTT

v_gene: TRBV18
j_gene: TRBJ1-5
abundance: NA
d_gene: NA
CDR3aa: CASSPQDTGGHQPQHF
CDR3nt: TGTGCCAGCTCACCTCAGGACACCGGGGGTCATCAGCCCCAGCATTTT

v_gene: TRBV7-3
j_gene: TRBJ2-3
abundance: NA
d_gene: TRBD2
CDR3aa: CASSLVGREVGPDTQYF
CDR3nt: TGTGCCAGCAGCTTGGTGGGTCGGGAGGTAGGACCAGATACGCAGTATTTT

v_gene: TRBV30
j_gene: TRBJ1-3
abundance: NA
d_gene: NA
CDR3aa: CAWGSSGNTIYF
CDR3nt: TGTGCCTGGGGGAGCTCTGGAAACACCATATATTTT

v_gene: TRBV5-1
j_gene: TRBJ2-5
abundance: NA
d_gene: NA
CDR3aa: CASSAPGVQETQYF
CDR3nt: TGCGCCAGCAGCGCCCCAGGGGTTCAAGAGACCCAGTACTTC

v_gene: TRBV19
j_gene: TRBJ2-3
abundance: NA
d_gene: NA
CDR3aa: CASSPQGTPGTQYF
CDR3nt: TGTGCCAGTAGCCCCCAGGGGACGCCGGGTACGCAGTATTTT

v_gene: TRBV11-3
j_gene: TRBJ2-1
abundance: NA
d_gene: TRBD1
CDR3aa: CASSLGGQGGYNEQFF
CDR3nt: TGTGCCAGCAGCTTAGGGGGACAGGGAGGCTACAATGAGCAGTTCTTC

v_gene: TRBV9
j_gene: TRBJ2-1
abundance: NA
d_gene: TRBD1
CDR3aa: CASSVDTGVGNEQFF
CDR3nt: TGTGCCAGCAGCGTAGACACAGGGGTTGGGAATGAGCAGTTCTTC

v_gene: TRBV10-3
j_gene: TRBJ2-3
abundance: NA
d_gene: TRBD2
CDR3aa: CAISTSGGRPDTQYF
CDR3nt: TGTGCCATCAGCACTAGCGGGGGTCGACCAGATACGCAGTATTTT

v_gene: TRBV10-3
j_gene: TRBJ1-5
abundance: NA
d_gene: TRBD1
CDR3aa: CATQEGAAQPQHF
CDR3nt: TGTGCCACCCAGGAGGGGGCAGCTCAGCCCCAGCATTTT

v_gene: TRBV6-5
j_gene: TRBJ2-7
abundance: NA
d_gene: NA
CDR3aa: CASSYSYRAYEQYF
CDR3nt: TGTGCCAGCAGTTACTCATACAGGGCTTACGAGCAGTACTTC

v_gene: TRBV6-6
j_gene: TRBJ2-7
abundance: NA
d_gene: NA
CDR3aa: CASSDSNLGGEQYF
CDR3nt: TGTGCCAGCAGTGATAGCAATTTAGGGGGCGAGCAGTACTTC

v_gene: TRBV6-1
j_gene: TRBJ2-1
abundance: NA
d_gene: TRBD2
CDR3aa: CASTHTSGSWGEQFF
CDR3nt: TGTGCCAGCACCCACACTAGCGGGAGTTGGGGTGAGCAGTTCTTC